This is a list of T cell receptor beta chains from one sample in a study of T cell repertoires in cytomegalovirus infection. These receptors are not linked to any known antigen. TCRdb called the reads again in MiXCR, with one record for every CDR3 protein. This sample has hundreds of thousands of distinct CDR3 sequences; roughly 33% occur once, and the top ten carry roughly an eighth. The material sequenced was cultured CD8+ T cells from PBMCs, taken from culture after CMV antigen stimulation. The receptors were sampled from a human donor in good health (CMV status not recorded). Some clones in this sample may be carry-over from other donors' samples. The CDR3 runs from the conserved cysteine through the conserved F or W. Each record gives: CDR3 length, D gene, clone size, J gene, V gene, CDR3 DNA, CDR3 protein. A D gene is named only where the DNA matches it firmly. Size values are once, few and many counts, or a class for expanded clones, and some rows have none.

>15|TRBD1|-|TRBJ1-1|TRBV18
TGTGCCAGCTCCCGAGGACAGGGGGGATACACTGAAGCTTTCTTT
CASSRGQGGYTEAFF
>12|-|-|TRBJ1-1|TRBV2
TGTGCTAGTTCCAATGGGGGAACTGAAGCTTTCTTT
CASSNGGTEAFF
>15|TRBD1|few|TRBJ1-1|TRBV12-3/TRBV12-4
TGTGCCAGCAGTTTTCCCCCCAGGGGGGACACTGAAGCTTTCTTT
CASSFPPRGDTEAFF
>16|-|-|TRBJ2-2|TRBV28
TGTGCCAGCAGCTTTGTCGGCGGGGGCGGAAACGGGGAGCTGTTTTTT
CASSFVGGGGNGELFF
>14|-|-|TRBJ2-5|TRBV13
TGTGCCAGCAGCTTACCATCCCGATCGGAGACCCAGTACTTC
CASSLPSRSETQYF
>16|TRBD1|many|TRBJ2-1|TRBV12-3/TRBV12-4
TGTGCCAGCAGTTTCCCCGGGACAGTAGCCTACAATGAGCAGTTCTTC
CASSFPGTVAYNEQFF
>15|TRBD1|few|TRBJ1-5|TRBV7-6
TGTGCCAGCAGTTCGGACAGGGTGCGCAATCAGCCCCAGCATTTT
CASSSDRVRNQPQHF
>15|TRBD1|few|TRBJ1-2|TRBV2
TGTGCCAGCAGGGACAGGGGGGCCATTCAGAGGGGCTACACCTTC
CASRDRGAIQRGYTF
>14|TRBD1|-|TRBJ2-5|TRBV19
TGTGCCAGTAGTACCCGGGACAGGGGAGAGACCCAGTACTTC
CASSTRDRGETQYF
>15|TRBD2|few|TRBJ2-1|TRBV6-2/TRBV6-3
TGTGCCAGCATCAAACACGGAGGACTAGCCAATGAGCAGTTCTTC
CASIKHGGLANEQFF
>16|-|-|TRBJ2-1|TRBV18
TGTGCCAGCTCACCATGGGAGCTGAGCTCCTACAATGAGCAGTTCTTC
CASSPWELSSYNEQFF
>16|-|few|TRBJ2-1|TRBV20-1
TGCAGTGCGAGACCGGACACCCGGAGCTCCTACAATGAGCAGTTCTTC
CSARPDTRSSYNEQFF
>13|-|-|TRBJ1-2|TRBV2
TGTGCCAGCACGATTCCGAGGGACTATGGCTACACCTTC
CASTIPRDYGYTF
>14|-|-|TRBJ2-5|TRBV7-6
TGTGCCAGCAGCGGGGGACTGGGACAAGAGACCCAGTACTTC
CASSGGLGQETQYF
>12|-|-|TRBJ1-1|TRBV11-3
TGTGCCAGCAGCTTAGGGGAGGGAAAAGCTTTCTTT
CASSLGEGKAFF
>14|-|-|TRBJ2-1|TRBV6-5
TGTGCCAGCGGATCTGGGGTATCCTACAATGAGCAGTTCTTC
CASGSGVSYNEQFF
>15|-|-|TRBJ1-1|TRBV19
TGTGTCAGTAGTCTCGCGGACATTGTGAACACTGAAGCTTTCTTT
CVSSLADIVNTEAFF
>13|-|many|TRBJ2-5|TRBV7-9
TGTGCCAGCAGCTCCGACGGCCGGGAGACCCAGTACTTC
CASSSDGRETQYF
>16|-|-|TRBJ1-4|TRBV7-6
TGTGCCAGCAGCTTAGATTTCCGAGGGCTTAATGAAAAACTGTTTTTT
CASSLDFRGLNEKLFF
>12|-|-|TRBJ1-1|TRBV6-5
TGTGCCAGCAGTAGGCCAGACCTTGAAGCTTTCTTT
CASSRPDLEAFF
>17|TRBD2|few|TRBJ2-1|TRBV7-2
TGTGCCAGCAGCTTAAAACCAACTAGCGCCTCCTACAATGAGCAGTTCTTC
CASSLKPTSASYNEQFF
>13|-|-|TRBJ2-7|TRBV11-3
TGTGCCAGCAGCATAGGGACTGCCCGCGAGCAGTACTTC
CASSIGTAREQYF
>15|-|many|TRBJ1-2|TRBV7-6
TGTGCCAGCAGCTTAGCGATCGGGGCCGACTATGGCTACACCTTC
CASSLAIGADYGYTF
>13|TRBD2|-|TRBJ2-3|TRBV29-1
TGCAGCGACGGACTAGCGGACACAGATACGCAGTATTTT
CSDGLADTDTQYF
>15|-|few|TRBJ2-7|TRBV27
TGTGCCAGCAGTTTATCGGGGGCTCCCCTTGACGAGCAGTACTTC
CASSLSGAPLDEQYF
>11|-|-|TRBJ1-1|TRBV2
TGTGCCAGCAGTGGTCGGGGTGAAGCTTTCTTT
CASSGRGEAFF
>16|-|-|TRBJ2-3|TRBV5-4
TGTGCCAGCAGCTTGGGCTACTACCAGGATGCAGATACGCAGTATTTT
CASSLGYYQDADTQYF
>13|-|few|TRBJ1-2|TRBV4-1
TGCGCCAGCAGCCAGCTTGATCTCTATGGCTACACCTTC
CASSQLDLYGYTF
>15|TRBD2|-|TRBJ2-1|TRBV6-5
TGTGCCAGCACCCCGCCCGGGGGGGCGGTAAATGAGCAGTTCTTC
CASTPPGGAVNEQFF
>16|TRBD1|few|TRBJ1-5|TRBV10-3
TGTGCCATCAGAAGGACAGGGACTTTGAGCAATCAGCCCCAGCATTTT
CAIRRTGTLSNQPQHF
>15|-|few|TRBJ2-7|TRBV7-9
TGTGCCAGCAGCTCACCCCCCTCCCCCAACTACGAGCAGTACTTC
CASSSPPSPNYEQYF
>14|TRBD2|few|TRBJ2-2|TRBV27
TGTGCCAGCGCGTTCCGGGGGGAGACCGGGGAGCTGTTTTTT
CASAFRGETGELFF
>16|-|-|TRBJ2-5|TRBV7-9
TGTGCCAGCAGCACACAAGGTGGGCAGCCGCAAGAGACCCAGTACTTC
CASSTQGGQPQETQYF
>15|TRBD2|few|TRBJ2-2|TRBV4-1
TGCGCCAGCAGCCTATGGACTAGCGGGGACGGGGAGCTGTTTTTT
CASSLWTSGDGELFF
>15|-|-|TRBJ1-1|TRBV14
TGTGCCAGCAGCCAAGACAGGGCTGAGGGCACTGAAGCTTTCTTT
CASSQDRAEGTEAFF
>15|-|-|TRBJ2-7|TRBV6-6
TGTGCCAGCAGTTACGGGAGGGGGCCCTTCTACGAGCAGTACTTC
CASSYGRGPFYEQYF
>17|TRBD2|once|TRBJ2-3|TRBV27
TGTGCCAGCAGTTATCTTACTAGCGGGGGGCCTGTAGATACGCAGTATTTT
CASSYLTSGGPVDTQYF
>15|-|-|TRBJ2-1|TRBV2
TGTGCCAGCAGTTACCCGGGACAAGGCAGCAATGAGCAGTTCTTC
CASSYPGQGSNEQFF
>13|-|-|TRBJ2-1|TRBV7-6
TGTGCCAGCAGGGAGTTCCCCTTCAATGAGCAGTTCTTC
CASREFPFNEQFF
>14|-|few|TRBJ2-4|TRBV5-8
TGTGCCAGCAGCCTCACTAAAGCCAAAAACATTCAGTACTTC
CASSLTKAKNIQYF
>16|TRBD1|-|TRBJ2-2|TRBV28
TGTGCCAGCAGTTTAGCCGGGACAGGGGAAGTCGGGGAGCTGTTTTTT
CASSLAGTGEVGELFF
>14|-|many|TRBJ2-6|TRBV27
TGTGCCAGCAGCTTAAGCGCTGGGGCCAACGTCCTGACTTTC
CASSLSAGANVLTF
>13|TRBD1|-|TRBJ1-1|TRBV2
TGTGCCAGCGGAGGGAGGGGGCAAACTGAAGCTTTCTTT
CASGGRGQTEAFF
>16|-|few|TRBJ2-1|TRBV7-9
TGTGCCAGCAGCCCACCGCGTAGGGCCTCCTACAATGAGCAGTTCTTC
CASSPPRRASYNEQFF
>14|-|-|TRBJ1-5|TRBV10-3
TGTGCCATCAGTGAACGTGACGGCAATCAGCCCCAGCATTTT
CAISERDGNQPQHF
>15|-|few|TRBJ2-7|TRBV7-6
TGTGCCAGCAGCTTAGAAAATAAGGGGAACTACGAGCAGTACTTC
CASSLENKGNYEQYF
>16|-|few|TRBJ1-2|TRBV12-3/TRBV12-4
TGTGCCAGCAGCCTACGTCCGGGGGGAGCTCCCTATGGCTACACCTTC
CASSLRPGGAPYGYTF
>17|-|few|TRBJ2-4|TRBV6-6
TGTGCCAGCAGTTTAAACCCGGATGGGGAGGCCAAAAACATTCAGTACTTC
CASSLNPDGEAKNIQYF
>10|-|-|TRBJ2-1|TRBV6-5
TGTGCCAGCAGAAGGAGACTACAGTTCTTC
CASRRRLQFF